The sample holds many counts of the clone carrying this T cell receptor beta chain. The CDR3 has 18 amino acids. From germline, CDR1 is SGDLS and CDR2 YYNGEE. Trimming removed 3 bases from V and 2 bases from J; junction bases left unmatched: 17. The record originates from a study of CD8 T cells in ankylosing spondylitis. TCRdb itself ran the 5' RACE reads through MiXCR, one entry per CDR3 protein. The table lists about 30,000 distinct CDR3 sequences, about 5.2% of them singletons, with roughly 1.8% in the top ten. The J gene is TRBJ2-7, the V gene TRBV9; 7 positions agree with TRBD1. Material for sequencing was blood, either unsorted or a sorted T cell fraction (not recorded which). This sequence originates from a female donor with ankylosing spondylitis or in good health (not recorded which). The CDR3 DNA follows: TGTGCCAGCAGCGCTCGAGAAGGGGGAGACAGGGCCCCCTACGAGCAGTACTTC. This sequence encodes CASSAREGGDRAPYEQYF.